The entry below describes one TCR beta chain. Germline lookup yields CDR1 DFQATT and CDR2 SNEGSKA (reference sequence). Trimming took 5 bases from V and 6 from J, leaving 17 bases between them. The CDR3 is 13 residues long. This sample's TCRbeta library carried unique molecular identifier barcodes. A single record per CDR3 protein comes from TCRdb applying MiXCR to the PCR reads. The profile shows some 600,000 distinct CDR3 sequences, roughly 17% of them singletons. This specimen comes from a study of T-cell reconstitution after alpha-beta-depleted transplantation in children. This TCR was recovered from a human donor who donated a stem cell graft to a child with acute myeloid leukemia. Source: PBMCs from the stem cell graft donor, taken from the stem cell graft. The J gene is TRBJ2-7, the V gene TRBV20-1; D possibly corresponds to TRBD2 (7 bases). The CDR3 spells CSAALTGGSEQYF. The CDR3, as DNA: TGCAGTGCTGCTTTGACGGGGGGCAGCGAGCAGTACTTC.